Listed below are T cell receptor beta chains from one sample, sequenced in a study of blood T cell repertoires in COVID-19. Libraries were prepared by immunoSEQ multiplex PCR; TCRdb keeps only in-frame clonotypes and omits some of them. The sample lists about 330,000 clones, over 75% seen once, with under 5.5% in the top ten. Sequenced sample: PBMCs or T cells enriched from blood (not recorded which). Receptors were obtained from a woman in her 30s who had recovered from COVID-19. The CDR3 runs from the conserved cysteine through the conserved F or W. The D gene is left open where the match is weak. Only part of the rows carry a size: once, few, many, or a class if the clone is expanded.

D gene | clone size | J gene | V gene | CDR3 protein | CDR3 DNA
TRBD1 | once | TRBJ1-1 | TRBV13 | CASSPEGQKNTEAFF | TGTGCCAGCAGCCCCGAGGGACAGAAGAACACTGAAGCTTTCTTT
NA | NA | TRBJ2-7 | TRBV30 | CAWSVASYEQYF | TGTGCCTGGAGTGTCGCCAGCTACGAGCAGTACTTC
NA | NA | TRBJ1-4 | TRBV14 | CASSQLDRRNEKLFF | TGTGCCAGCAGCCAATTGGACAGAAGAAATGAAAAACTGTTTTTT
TRBD1 | NA | TRBJ1-1 | TRBV13 | CASSLGWTGGTEAFF | TGTGCCAGCAGCTTAGGATGGACAGGGGGCACTGAAGCTTTCTTT
NA | NA | TRBJ1-2 | TRBV11-1 | CASSLRTHYGYTF | TGTGCCAGCAGCTTAAGGACACACTATGGCTACACCTTC
TRBD2 | NA | TRBJ2-7 | TRBV6-5 | CASSGTSGASYEQYF | TGTGCCAGCAGCGGGACTAGCGGGGCCTCCTACGAGCAGTACTTC
NA | NA | TRBJ1-1 | TRBV4-1 | CASSQVGQGFGAFF | TGCGCCAGCAGCCAAGTGGGTCAGGGGTTCGGGGCTTTCTTT
NA | once | TRBJ1-2 | TRBV14 | CASASCDSYGYTF | TGTGCCAGCGCCAGTTGTGACAGCTATGGCTACACCTTC
NA | NA | TRBJ1-2 | TRBV6-2/TRBV6-3 | CASSYPTGTYGYTF | TGTGCCAGCAGTTACCCGACAGGTACCTATGGCTACACCTTC
NA | NA | TRBJ2-7 | TRBV3-1/TRBV3-2 | CASSQDEREQYF | TGTGCCAGCAGCCAAGATGAGAGGGAGCAGTACTTC
TRBD2 | NA | TRBJ2-7 | TRBV11-2 | CASSLVVLGGVYEQYF | TGTGCCAGCAGCTTAGTAGTTCTGGGGGGGGTCTACGAGCAGTACTTC
NA | NA | TRBJ1-1 | TRBV18 | CASSPSQGNTEAFF | TGTGCCAGCTCACCGTCGCAGGGGAACACTGAAGCTTTCTTT
NA | NA | TRBJ1-6 | TRBV7-2 | CASSAQGINSPLHF | TGTGCCAGCAGCGCACAGGGAATCAATTCACCCCTCCACTTT
TRBD1 | many | TRBJ1-2 | TRBV4-2 | CASSQETGENYGYTF | TGTGCCAGCAGCCAAGAGACAGGGGAGAACTATGGCTACACCTTC
NA | NA | TRBJ2-7 | TRBV11-1 | CASSLEAGATYEQYF | TGTGCCAGCAGCTTAGAGGCAGGGGCTACCTACGAGCAGTACTTC
TRBD1 | NA | TRBJ1-6 | TRBV19 | CASRPTGEHNSPLHF | TGTGCCAGTAGACCTACAGGGGAACATAATTCACCCCTCCACTTT
NA | once | TRBJ1-2 | TRBV5-1 | CASSYLNYGYTF | TGCGCCAGCAGCTATCTTAACTATGGCTACACCTTC
NA | NA | TRBJ1-1 | TRBV7-9 | CASSLYTEAFF | TGTGCCAGCAGCCTATACACTGAAGCTTTCTTT
TRBD1 | once | TRBJ1-2 | TRBV5-1 | CASSRTGTGSTSGYTF | TGCGCCAGCAGCAGAACCGGGACAGGGTCCACTAGTGGCTACACCTTC
TRBD1 | NA | TRBJ2-7 | TRBV6-5 | CASIGTGDSYEQYF | TGTGCCAGCATAGGGACAGGGGATTCCTACGAGCAGTACTTC
TRBD1 | NA | TRBJ2-3 | TRBV24-1 | CATSDLDRAPGIDTQYF | TGTGCCACCAGTGATCTTGACAGGGCCCCTGGAATAGATACGCAGTATTTT
TRBD1 | NA | TRBJ1-2 | TRBV6-5 | CASRPRTGGAYTF | TGTGCCAGCAGACCCCGGACAGGGGGCGCCTACACCTTC
TRBD1 | NA | TRBJ1-2 | TRBV11-1 | CASSDGARGPYYTF | TGTGCCAGCAGCGATGGGGCCAGGGGGCCCTACTACACCTTC
NA | few | TRBJ1-2 | TRBV5-1 | CASSQDGQGAYGYTF | TGCGCCAGCAGCCAGGACGGCCAAGGGGCCTATGGCTACACCTTC
TRBD1 | NA | TRBJ1-1 | TRBV27 | CASSDRDRGGTEAFF | TGTGCCAGCAGTGACCGGGACAGGGGGGGCACTGAAGCTTTCTTT
NA | NA | TRBJ2-5 | TRBV7-2 | CASSAGGRGSGETQYF | TGTGCCAGCAGCGCAGGCGGCAGGGGATCGGGGGAGACCCAGTACTTC
TRBD2 | NA | TRBJ2-1 | TRBV7-9 | CASSLAATSGTQFF | TGTGCCAGCAGCTTAGCGGCAACTAGCGGTACACAGTTCTTC
NA | NA | TRBJ1-2 | TRBV7-9 | CASSPSGGHGYTF | TGTGCCAGCAGCCCCAGCGGGGGACATGGCTACACCTTC
NA | NA | TRBJ1-4 | TRBV4-2 | CASSPHHGINEKLFF | TGTGCCAGCAGCCCCCATCACGGGATTAATGAAAAACTGTTTTTT
TRBD1 | NA | TRBJ2-1 | TRBV18 | CASSQGQGRRSSYNEQFF | TGTGCCAGCTCACAGGGACAGGGGAGAAGGAGCTCCTACAATGAGCAGTTCTTC
NA | few | TRBJ2-7 | TRBV6-5 | CASSTGDYVYEQYF | TGTGCCAGCAGTACGGGAGACTATGTATACGAGCAGTACTTC
NA | NA | TRBJ1-4 | TRBV9 | CASSVSTTNEKLFF | TGTGCCAGCAGCGTAAGCACAACTAATGAAAAACTGTTTTTT
NA | few | TRBJ1-2 | TRBV7-8 | CASSLALDRANYGYTF | TGTGCCAGCAGCTTAGCCCTGGACAGAGCTAACTATGGCTACACCTTC
NA | NA | TRBJ1-4 | TRBV6-5 | CASREGFEKLFF | TGTGCCAGCAGAGAGGGTTTCGAAAAACTGTTTTTT
NA | NA | TRBJ1-2 | TRBV7-2 | CASSSSTGPGDGYTF | TGTGCCAGCAGCTCCTCGACAGGCCCAGGTGATGGCTACACCTTC
TRBD1 | NA | TRBJ1-5 | TRBV19 | CASVQGPEPQHF | TGTGCCAGTGTACAGGGGCCGGAGCCCCAGCATTTT
TRBD1 | few | TRBJ2-7 | TRBV9 | CASSTGQGYEQYF | TGTGCCAGCAGTACGGGACAGGGCTACGAGCAGTACTTC
NA | NA | TRBJ1-2 | TRBV19 | CASSIGGTNNYGYTF | TGTGCCAGTAGTATTGGTGGGACAAATAACTATGGCTACACCTTC
NA | NA | TRBJ2-5 | TRBV15 | CATSPGGRETQYF | TGTGCCACCAGCCCTGGGGGGAGAGAGACCCAGTACTTC
TRBD2 | NA | TRBJ2-7 | TRBV19 | CASSRTSGYYEQYF | TGTGCCAGTTCCCGGACTAGCGGGTACTACGAGCAGTACTTC
TRBD1 | NA | TRBJ1-2 | TRBV4-2 | CASSQEVLGTGIYTF | TGTGCCAGCAGCCAAGAGGTTCTTGGGACAGGGATATACACCTTC
NA | NA | TRBJ1-1 | TRBV7-3 | CASSPHGGFFMNTEAFF | TGTGCCAGCAGCCCCCACGGCGGTTTTTTCATGAACACTGAAGCTTTCTTT
NA | NA | TRBJ1-2 | TRBV2 | CASTSWRGYGYTF | TGTGCCAGCACCAGTTGGAGGGGCTATGGCTACACCTTC
NA | once | TRBJ1-6 | TRBV2 | CASSDLPPLHF | TGTGCCAGCAGTGATCTCCCACCCCTCCACTTT
NA | NA | TRBJ1-1 | TRBV6-5 | CASRGAGNTEAFF | TGTGCCAGCAGGGGGGCGGGGAACACTGAAGCTTTCTTT
NA | NA | TRBJ1-3 | TRBV6-1 | CASSEAWRESGNTIYF | TGTGCCAGCAGTGAAGCGTGGAGGGAGAGCGGAAACACCATATATTTT